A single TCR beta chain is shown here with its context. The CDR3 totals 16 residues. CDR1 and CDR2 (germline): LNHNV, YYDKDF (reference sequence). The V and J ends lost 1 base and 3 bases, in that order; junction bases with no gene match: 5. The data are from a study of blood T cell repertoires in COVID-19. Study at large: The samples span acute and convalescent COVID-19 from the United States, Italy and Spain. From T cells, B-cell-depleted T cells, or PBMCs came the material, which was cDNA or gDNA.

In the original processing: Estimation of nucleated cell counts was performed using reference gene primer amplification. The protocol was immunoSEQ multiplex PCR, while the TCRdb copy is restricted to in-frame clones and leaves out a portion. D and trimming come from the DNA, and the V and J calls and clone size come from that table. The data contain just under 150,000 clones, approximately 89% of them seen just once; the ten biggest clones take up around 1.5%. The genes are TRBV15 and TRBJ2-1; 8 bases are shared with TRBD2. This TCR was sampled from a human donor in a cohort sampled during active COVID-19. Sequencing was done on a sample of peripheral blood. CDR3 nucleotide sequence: TGTGCCACCAGCAGAGGGTCAGCGGGGGACTACAATGAGCAGTTCTTC. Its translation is CATSRGSAGDYNEQFF.